This TCR beta chain appears in the sequencing data of a study of response to subunit inactivated influenza vaccine. Points from the study as a whole: Researchers suggested that each seasonal influenza vaccination recruits few new T cells.

There are 13 residues in the CDR3. Looked up from germline, CDR1 is MDHEN and CDR2 is SYDVKM. V lost 6 bases, J lost 2 bases, and 11 bases lay in between. As for this clonotype: Its target is unknown.

A single record per CDR3 protein comes from TCRdb applying MiXCR to the RT-PCR reads. The table records 150,000 to 200,000 distinct CDR3 sequences, approximately 12% of them present only once. The sample was also linked to a second study, of T cells expressing NK-cell markers. In that study: 5'RACE template switching with UMIs generated TCR beta cDNA. Seropositivity for HCMV was found in seven of the eight sequenced donors, with one seronegative. Researchers report these clonotypes also headed the CD3+CD56-NKG2C+ fraction in several donors. HCMV specificity was not established for the expanded NKG2C+ T cell clones.

The TCR comes from a man aged 45-60 years who received an inactivated influenza vaccine. The chain uses TRBV28 and TRBJ2-7; no clear D. Sequencing used CD8+ T cells sorted from PBMCs, obtained 11 to 12 days after vaccination. This chain's CDR3 is CASRPRVTYEQYF. CDR3 coding DNA: TGTGCCAGCAGACCAAGGGTAACCTACGAGCAGTACTTC.